This is a list of T cell receptor beta chains from one sample in a study of CD4 T cells in relation to SARS-CoV-2 and coronaviruses. Libraries were prepared by immunoSEQ multiplex PCR; TCRdb keeps only in-frame clonotypes and omits some of them. The sample holds some 20,000 clones, 65% to 80% seen once. Their target antigens are unknown. Sequencing input: CD4+ T cells from PBMCs, cultured in vitro. Every receptor here comes from a human donor in good health. Each CDR3 is given with its conserved first and last residue. D genes are given only for firm matches. Some rows have no size entry. The others give once, few or many, or a class for an expanded clone.

TRBJ2-3,TRBV12-3/TRBV12-4,NA,NA,11,CASTGLDTQYF,TGTGCCAGCACCGGATTAGATACGCAGTATTTT
TRBJ1-1,TRBV5-1,NA,NA,15,CASSGGTSELTEAFF,TGCGCCAGCAGCGGGGGGACATCTGAACTTACTGAAGCTTTCTTT
TRBJ1-2,TRBV4-1,few,TRBD1,18,CASSQVHQGTGSNYGYTF,TGCGCCAGCAGCCAAGTTCACCAAGGGACAGGAAGTAACTATGGCTACACCTTC
TRBJ2-1,TRBV24-1,NA,TRBD2,16,CATSDPRGRGYNEQFF,TGTGCCACCAGTGATCCCAGAGGGAGGGGCTACAATGAGCAGTTCTTC
TRBJ2-2,TRBV18,NA,NA,16,CASSPNSAANTGELFF,TGTGCCAGCTCACCAAACTCGGCGGCTAACACCGGGGAGCTGTTTTTT
TRBJ1-6,TRBV28,NA,TRBD1,13,CATGTGVNSPLHF,TGTGCGACCGGGACAGGGGTTAATTCACCCCTCCACTTT
TRBJ1-5,TRBV30,NA,NA,13,CAWSRSGDQPQHF,TGTGCCTGGAGCCGGAGTGGGGATCAGCCCCAGCATTTT
TRBJ2-2,TRBV9,few,NA,12,CASSWDTGELFF,TGTGCCAGCAGCTGGGATACCGGGGAGCTGTTTTTT
TRBJ2-2,TRBV2,once,NA,14,CASRPGLVSGELFF,TGTGCCAGCCGGCCAGGGTTGGTGTCCGGGGAGCTGTTTTTT
TRBJ2-3,TRBV11-3,few,NA,13,CASSPPSTDTQYF,TGTGCCAGCAGCCCTCCGAGCACAGATACGCAGTATTTT
TRBJ1-4,TRBV19,NA,NA,14,CASSIRTSLEKLFF,TGTGCCAGTAGTATCCGGACCTCACTTGAAAAACTGTTTTTT
TRBJ2-1,TRBV20-1,NA,TRBD2,12,CSASLAEDEQFF,TGCAGTGCTAGTCTAGCGGAGGATGAGCAGTTCTTC
TRBJ2-1,TRBV15,NA,NA,12,CATSPGLNEQFF,TGTGCCACCAGCCCGGGTTTGAATGAGCAGTTCTTC
TRBJ2-2,TRBV29-1,NA,NA,14,CSVEGSSNTGELFF,TGCAGCGTTGAGGGGAGCTCTAACACCGGGGAGCTGTTTTTT
TRBJ2-5,TRBV5-1,NA,NA,14,CASSLGGVQETQYF,TGCGCCAGCAGCTTGGGTGGGGTCCAAGAGACCCAGTACTTC
TRBJ2-1,TRBV19,NA,NA,15,CASSVLGRYRNEQFF,TGTGCCAGTAGTGTTCTAGGGCGTTACCGCAATGAGCAGTTCTTC
TRBJ1-1,TRBV6-5,NA,NA,14,CASSYGRPNTEAFF,TGTGCCAGCAGTTATGGGCGACCGAACACTGAAGCTTTCTTT
TRBJ2-5,TRBV11-3,NA,NA,14,CASSASRDQETQYF,TGTGCCAGCAGCGCGTCCCGGGACCAAGAGACCCAGTACTTC
TRBJ1-2,TRBV28,few,NA,15,CASSLYAPGSYGYTF,TGTGCCAGCAGCCTATATGCGCCCGGAAGCTATGGCTACACCTTC
TRBJ1-2,TRBV5-1,NA,NA,15,CASSLDGQNQRGYTF,TGCGCCAGCAGCTTGGATGGACAGAACCAGCGGGGCTACACCTTC
TRBJ2-7,TRBV7-2,NA,NA,14,CASSYRQTSYEQYF,TGTGCCAGCAGCTACCGACAGACATCCTACGAGCAGTACTTC
TRBJ2-4,TRBV27,NA,NA,13,CASAQSAQNIQYF,TGTGCCAGCGCCCAATCAGCGCAAAACATTCAGTACTTC
TRBJ1-5,TRBV6-1,NA,TRBD1,13,CASSQADRDGGHF,TGTGCCAGCAGTCAAGCGGACAGGGACGGAGGGCATTTT
TRBJ1-1,TRBV6-1,few,NA,14,CASSEFRGNTEAFF,TGTGCCAGCAGTGAATTTCGAGGGAACACTGAAGCTTTCTTT
TRBJ1-1,TRBV3-1/TRBV3-2,NA,NA,12,CASSPGRTEAFF,TGTGCCAGCAGCCCGGGACGGACGGAAGCTTTCTTT
TRBJ2-7,TRBV4-2,NA,TRBD2,17,CASSPGLAGGPTYEQYF,TGTGCCAGCAGCCCGGGACTAGCGGGAGGCCCAACCTACGAGCAGTACTTC
TRBJ1-1,TRBV30,NA,NA,13,CAWSETRNTEAFF,TGTGCCTGGAGTGAGACACGGAACACTGAAGCTTTCTTT
TRBJ2-7,TRBV6-5,once,NA,16,CASSYDPYRGGYEQYF,TGTGCCAGCAGTTACGACCCATACAGGGGGGGCTACGAGCAGTACTTC